This T cell receptor (beta chain) stems from a study of T-cell reconstitution after alpha-beta-depleted transplantation in children. Many counts were recorded for this clonotype. Its matching antigen is unknown. Unique molecular identifiers featured in how the TCRbeta library was prepared. One entry per CDR3 protein, called by TCRdb with MiXCR from the PCR reads. This sample yields over 450,000 distinct CDR3 sequences, of which 8% to 11% are seen a single time; just over 2% belongs to the top ten. This CDR3 region has 16 residues. Germline V gene sequence: CDR1 MNHEY, CDR2 SMNVEV (reference sequence). Germline trimming cut 5 bases from V and 2 bases from J; bases unmatched to any gene: 11. Study-level results: The main origin of T-cell counts and diversity one year after transplant was newly produced T cells.

This chain uses TRBV27 with TRBJ2-7; 8 positions match TRBD1. The sequence was obtained from a child younger than 10 with inherited bone marrow failure, due to receive a stem cell transplant. The sequences come from PBMCs, collected before TCRalphabeta/CD19-depleted stem cell transplant. This CDR3 reads CASSPSGGVRAYEQYF. As DNA, the CDR3 is TGTGCCAGCAGTCCATCAGGGGGCGTAAGGGCCTACGAGCAGTACTTC.